A selection of T cell receptor beta chains follows, all from one sample in a study of T cells in Graves' hyperthyroidism and ophthalmopathy. MiXCR was run by TCRdb on the multiplex PCR reads, yielding one entry per CDR3 protein. The sample shows hundreds of thousands of distinct CDR3 sequences, approximately 15% of them seen only once. The sample taken for sequencing was blood. The receptors here all came from a woman aged 30 to 39 with Graves' hyperthyroidism that later progressed to Graves' ophthalmopathy. CDR3s include the opening cysteine and the closing phenylalanine or tryptophan. The D gene is left open where the match is weak. Clone size is not always given. Where it is, it says once, few, many or a class for expanded clones.

NA	TRBJ2-1	TRBV4-3	few	TGCGCCAGCAGCCAAGTGCGCTCCTACAATGAGCAGTTCTTC	CASSQVRSYNEQFF
NA	TRBJ2-2	TRBV20-1	NA	TGCAGTGCCGTATATATCGGGGAGCTGTTTTTT	CSAVYIGELFF
NA	TRBJ2-3	TRBV7-8	once	TGTGCCAGCAGCCAGGACAGTCCGGGAGGTACGCAGTATTTT	CASSQDSPGGTQYF
TRBD1	TRBJ2-1	TRBV12-5	few	TGTGCTAGTGGTTTGGATCGACAGGGAGCGTTCTTC	CASGLDRQGAFF
TRBD2	TRBJ2-2	TRBV24-1	many	TGTGCCACCAGTGGTAGACTGGGACTAGCGGGAGAGTTTGCCGGGGAGCTGTTTTTT	CATSGRLGLAGEFAGELFF
NA	TRBJ1-1	TRBV7-9	many	TGTGCCAGCGGTGGACAGCCGAACACTGAAGCTTTCTTT	CASGGQPNTEAFF
NA	TRBJ1-2	TRBV27	many	TGTGCCAGCAGCGATGACCCTCTTGGGTATGGCTACACCTTC	CASSDDPLGYGYTF
NA	TRBJ2-5	TRBV11-2	many	TGTGCCAGCAGCTTAATGTCTGAGACCCAGTACTTC	CASSLMSETQYF
NA	TRBJ2-2	TRBV4-3	NA	TGCGCCAGCAGCCAACTCGGGAGCGTCGCCGGGGAGCTGTTTTTT	CASSQLGSVAGELFF
NA	TRBJ2-2	TRBV30	NA	TGTGCCTGGAGAAGCTCGCCCCCCGGGGAGCTGTTTTTT	CAWRSSPPGELFF
TRBD2	TRBJ2-7	TRBV10-3	many	TGTGCCACTGGCGGGACTACCGGCTACGAGCAGTACTTC	CATGGTTGYEQYF
NA	TRBJ2-1	TRBV12-3/TRBV12-4	many	TGTGCCAGCAGTTTTAGTATGCAGGGAGAGTTCTTC	CASSFSMQGEFF
NA	TRBJ2-3	TRBV12-3/TRBV12-4	many	TGTGCCAGCAGGGACCCTCCTAGCACAGATACGCAGTATTTT	CASRDPPSTDTQYF
NA	TRBJ1-1	TRBV27	many	TGTGCCAGCAGTTCTTTGGCCCTAGGGGAAGCTTTCTTT	CASSSLALGEAFF
TRBD2	TRBJ2-1	TRBV5-1	many	TGCGCCAGCAGCGGGCTAGCGGGAGTCGGTCCCCCACGAATAGAGCAGTTCTTC	CASSGLAGVGPPRIEQFF
TRBD2	TRBJ2-3	TRBV7-8	many	TGTGCCAGCAAGAGGGGAGCGGGAGGGGATACGCAGTATTTT	CASKRGAGGDTQYF
NA	TRBJ2-5	TRBV5-1	NA	TGCGCCAGCAGCTTGGGTGCAGGGCAGTCCCAAGAGACCCAGTACTTC	CASSLGAGQSQETQYF
TRBD1	TRBJ2-2	TRBV12-3/TRBV12-4	many	TGTGCCAGCAGACCCGGGACAGGGGGCTCCGGGGAGCTGTTTTTT	CASRPGTGGSGELFF
TRBD2	TRBJ2-1	TRBV10-3	many	TGTGCCATCAGTGACATCGGGACTAGGGGCTACAATGAGCAGTTCTTC	CAISDIGTRGYNEQFF
NA	TRBJ1-2	TRBV19	many	TGTGCCAGTAGTATCCGGGCAGGACGGGGCTACACCTTC	CASSIRAGRGYTF
TRBD1	TRBJ2-3	TRBV5-1	many	TGCGCCAGCGGATCTGACAGGGCGATAGATACGCAGTATTTT	CASGSDRAIDTQYF
TRBD2	TRBJ2-1	TRBV9	many	TGTGCCAGCAGCGTGGGGGGGTGGGGTGAGCAGTTCTTC	CASSVGGWGEQFF
TRBD2	TRBJ2-3	TRBV7-8	many	TGTGCCAGCAGCTCGGGACTAGCGGGCTTCACAGATACGCAGTATTTT	CASSSGLAGFTDTQYF
NA	TRBJ2-5	TRBV20-1	many	TGCAGTGCCCACCCGGCTAGCCCCGAGACCCAGTACTTC	CSAHPASPETQYF
TRBD1	TRBJ1-5	TRBV3-1	few	TGTGCCAGCAGCCAAGATCAGGGGGCAGGGGGCAATCAGCCCCAGCATTTT	CASSQDQGAGGNQPQHF
NA	TRBJ1-2	TRBV19	few	TGTGCCAGTACCATTCCCGGGAATATAGGGGACTATGGCTACACCTTC	CASTIPGNIGDYGYTF
TRBD1	TRBJ1-2	TRBV27	many	TGTGCCAGCAGGACAGGGGGCCGAAACTATGGCTACACCTTC	CASRTGGRNYGYTF
NA	TRBJ1-1	TRBV28	many	TGTGCCAGCCTGGCTCCAACAGGGAACACTGAAGCTTTCTTT	CASLAPTGNTEAFF
TRBD2	TRBJ2-5	TRBV2	once	TGTGCCAGCAGACCAAGGCGGGAGGGAGAGACCCAGTACTTC	CASRPRREGETQYF
NA	TRBJ2-4	TRBV12-3/TRBV12-4	many	TGTGCCAGCAGCCCACGGGTCGCCAAAAACATTCAGTACTTC	CASSPRVAKNIQYF
NA	TRBJ2-2	TRBV10-3	NA	TGTGCCATCAGCAGACACCAGAACACCGGGGAGCTGTTTTTT	CAISRHQNTGELFF
NA	TRBJ1-2	TRBV29-1	NA	TGCAGCGTAACTCAGAACTATGGCTACACCTTC	CSVTQNYGYTF
TRBD1	TRBJ1-5	TRBV20-1	many	TGCAGTGCTAGACAGGGGGCAGATAGCAATCAGCCCCAGCATTTT	CSARQGADSNQPQHF
TRBD2	TRBJ2-3	TRBV11-2	many	TGTGCCAGCAGCTTAGAAGAGGGGACTACCACAGATACGCAGTATTTT	CASSLEEGTTTDTQYF
NA	TRBJ2-2	TRBV7-8	many	TGTGCCAGCAGCTTAAGCCCGGGGACTCCGAACACCGGGGAGCTGTTTTTT	CASSLSPGTPNTGELFF
TRBD2	TRBJ2-1	TRBV19	NA	TGTGCCAGTAGCCCAGGACTAGCGGCTTCACGGAGCTACAATGAGCAGTTCTTC	CASSPGLAASRSYNEQFF
NA	TRBJ1-1	TRBV12-3/TRBV12-4	many	TGTGCCAGCAGGGAACCGGGGACTGAAACTTTCTTT	CASREPGTETFF
NA	TRBJ2-1	TRBV7-9	NA	TGTGCCAGCAGATTCAATAGCGCGAGTGAGCAGTTCTTC	CASRFNSASEQFF
TRBD2	TRBJ2-1	TRBV11-2	NA	TGTGCCAGCAGTTACAGGAGCGGGAGAGAGTACAATGAGCAGTTCTTC	CASSYRSGREYNEQFF
NA	TRBJ2-5	TRBV14	few	TGTGCCAGCAGCCCGTTGAGGGGGGTCGGGGAGACCCAGTACTTC	CASSPLRGVGETQYF
NA	TRBJ2-6	TRBV24-1	few	TGTGCCACCAGTGCTACGGGATACTCTGGGGCCAACGTCCTGACTTTC	CATSATGYSGANVLTF
TRBD1	TRBJ2-7	TRBV20-1	NA	TGCAGTGCTAGCGAGGGGGCTTACTACGAGCAGTACTTC	CSASEGAYYEQYF
TRBD2	TRBJ2-1	TRBV30	many	TGTGCCTGGAGTCCGACCTTGACTAGCGGGACCAACAATGAGCAGTTCTTC	CAWSPTLTSGTNNEQFF
NA	TRBJ2-5	TRBV11-2	many	TGTGCCAGCAGCGGGGGGGCGGGTGAGACCCAGTACTTC	CASSGGAGETQYF
NA	TRBJ2-1	TRBV12-3/TRBV12-4	many	TGTGCCAGCAGTCAAAGCCGGGACCCTGAGAATGAGCAGTTCTTC	CASSQSRDPENEQFF
TRBD2	TRBJ2-1	TRBV3-1	NA	TGTGCCAGCAGCCATTCGACTAGCGGGAGGGCCGTCAATGAGCAGTTCTTC	CASSHSTSGRAVNEQFF
TRBD1	TRBJ2-7	TRBV11-2	many	TGTGCCAGCAGCTTATACAGGGGATACGAGCAGTACTTC	CASSLYRGYEQYF
NA	TRBJ2-5	TRBV12-5	many	TGTGCTAGTGGTCATGGGGACGGCCGCCAAGAGACCCAGTACTTC	CASGHGDGRQETQYF
NA	TRBJ1-5	TRBV3-1	many	TGTGCCAGCAGCCAGGAGGATCAGCCCCAGCATTTT	CASSQEDQPQHF
TRBD1	TRBJ2-1	TRBV7-6	NA	TGTGCCAGCAGCAGGGACAGGGACACGCGTGAGCAGTTCTTC	CASSRDRDTREQFF
NA	TRBJ1-2	TRBV6-5	many	TGTGCCAGCAGTTACGGTCAGGATTTCAACTATGGCTACACCTTC	CASSYGQDFNYGYTF
TRBD1	TRBJ2-7	TRBV7-3	NA	TGTGCCAGCAGCGTCGGACAGGGGGCCGAGCAGTACTTC	CASSVGQGAEQYF
TRBD2	TRBJ2-3	TRBV5-4	once	TGTGCCAGCAGTAGCGGGAGAGGGGCAGATACGCAGTATTTT	CASSSGRGADTQYF
NA	TRBJ2-7	TRBV4-2	NA	TGTGCCAGCAGCCAAGAGACCACTAGCTCCTACGAGCAGTACTTC	CASSQETTSSYEQYF
NA	TRBJ2-3	TRBV7-9	many	TGTGCCAGCAGCTCCTCGATAGCCACAGATACGCAGTATTTT	CASSSSIATDTQYF
NA	TRBJ2-2	TRBV6-6	many	TGTGCCAGCAGTTACTGGTCGAACACCGGGGAGCTGTTTTTT	CASSYWSNTGELFF
NA	TRBJ2-2	TRBV5-1	many	TGCGCCAGCAGTATTAGGTTGAGTGACACCGGGGAGCTGTTTTTT	CASSIRLSDTGELFF
TRBD1	TRBJ1-1	TRBV20-1	few	TGCAGTGCCGTCACAGGGGGCACTGAAGCTTTCTTT	CSAVTGGTEAFF
NA	TRBJ1-1	TRBV3-2	few	TGTGCCAGCAGCCAAGGAGTCCGACCCACCGAAGCTTTCTTT	CASSQGVRPTEAFF